Presented here are 9 T cell receptor beta chains from one specimen sequenced in a study of T cell responses to AZD1222 COVID-19 vaccine. Sequenced by immunoSEQ multiplex PCR; TCRdb stores in-frame clones only, minus some. The table has 86,000 or so clones, under 95% seen once. Specimen: peripheral blood, collected on day 0 of AZD1222 vaccination. These TCRs come from an adult in good health.

The sample holds one count of this clone. This chain connects TRBV6-1 to TRBJ2-7, with D hard to call. Trimming pared 2 bases from V and 6 bases from J, leaving 8 bases between. CDR1 and CDR2 (germline): MNHNS, SASEGT. The length of the CDR3 is 12 residues. CDR3 bases: TGTGCCAGCAGTGAACGACACACCGAGCAGTACTTC. The encoded protein is CASSERHTEQYF.

This clone was seen just once. CDR3 in DNA: TGTGCCAGCAGCCCGGGACTAGCGGGAGAAACCGGGGAGCTGTTTTTT. Amino acid sequence: CASSPGLAGETGELFF. J is TRBJ2-2 and V is TRBV5-4; TRBD2 aligns across 14 bases. The V gene's germline CDR1 is SGHNT and CDR2 YYREEE (reference sequence). V was clipped by 4 bases and J by 5 bases; unmatched bases: 4. The CDR3 length is 16 residues.

The chain recombines TRBV6-5 with TRBJ1-4, with D possibly being TRBD1 (6 bases). Trimming cost V 3 bases and J 1 base, with 12 bases left between them. There are 16 residues in the CDR3. Germline V gene lookup returns CDR1 MNHEY and CDR2 SVGAGI. The CDR3 loop is CASSYQWTVTNEKLFF. The CDR3 region has the DNA TGTGCCAGCAGTTATCAATGGACAGTAACTAATGAAAAACTGTTTTTT.

The chain is built from TRBV19 and TRBJ1-5; 8 bases agree with TRBD1. Germline values: CDR1 LNHDA, CDR2 SQIVND (reference sequence). V shed 5 bases, J shed 5 bases, and the junction held 5 bases outside the gene matches. This CDR3 has 14 residues. CDR3 in amino acids: CASSLRQGHQPQHF. The CDR3 nucleotides are TGTGCCAGTAGTCTCAGACAGGGGCATCAGCCCCAGCATTTT.

J is TRBJ2-2 and V is TRBV7-6; D may correspond to TRBD1 or TRBD2 (5 bases each). Trimming shortened V by 5 bases and J by 4 bases, and 14 bases separated the two germline ends. The length of the CDR3 is 15 residues. Looked up from germline, CDR1 is SGHVS and CDR2 is FNYEAQ. CDR3: CASSPGSGSTGELFF. In nucleotides, the CDR3 is TGTGCCAGCAGCCCCGGGTCAGGGAGCACCGGGGAGCTGTTTTTT.

The chain is built from TRBV23-1 and TRBJ2-5; the match to TRBD1 covers 7 bases. TRBV23-1 is placed among ORFs of uncertain function. Losses at the gene ends were 8 bases for V and 1 base for J; bases not matched to a gene: 7. This CDR3 comprises 14 residues. The CDR3 nucleotides read TGCGCCAGCGAAACCGGGACAGTCCAAGAGACCCAGTACTTC. Amino acids: CASETGTVQETQYF.

The rearrangement links TRBV2 to TRBJ1-4, with 7 bases matching TRBD1. The CDR3 consists of 17 residues. Germline CDR1 and CDR2: SNHLY and FYNNEI. The V and J ends lost 6 bases and 8 bases, in that order; junction bases with no gene match: 18. The CDR3 region is CASRGETGLPGREKLFF. The CDR3, as DNA: TGTGCCAGCAGGGGAGAGACAGGGCTGCCAGGGAGGGAAAAACTGTTTTTT.

This clone is a singleton in its sample. The V call is TRBV11-2, the J call TRBJ1-5, with D uncertain. Trimming cost V 4 bases and J 2 bases, with 12 bases left between them. CDR1 SGHAT and CDR2 FQNNGV come from the germline V gene. This CDR3 is built from 15 residues. The CDR3 DNA is TGTGCCAGCAGCTCCCAGGCCGTAGGCAATCAGCCCCAGCATTTT. It encodes CASSSQAVGNQPQHF. Looking up the rest from reference TRBV11-2 and TRBJ1-5 gives the full variable domain: EAGVAQSPRYKIIEKRQSVAFWCNPISGHATLYWYQQILGQGPKLLIQFQNNGVVDDSQLPKDRFSAERLKGVDSTLKIQPAKLEDSAVYLCASSSQAVGNQPQHFGDGTRLSIL.

The rearrangement joins TRBV10-3 to TRBJ2-7, with 7 bases fitting TRBD2. This CDR3 has 17 residues. The junction had 13 bases not matched to a gene; V was cut back by 5 bases and J by 0 bases. CDR1 ENHRY and CDR2 SYGVKD come from the germline V gene. Here the CDR3 DNA reads TGTGCCATCAGTTCTGGGTTGATAGCGGGCAACTCCTACGAGCAGTACTTC. Translating it yields CAISSGLIAGNSYEQYF.